The rows below give T cell receptor beta chains drawn from one sample of a study of blood T cells in healthy people across ages. One entry per CDR3 protein results from TCRdb running MiXCR on the 5' RACE reads. Here the sample spans 700,000 to 900,000 distinct CDR3 sequences, about a quarter being singletons. The same data also contributed to another study, on T cells of mothers and their children.

Sequencing was done on a sample of blood. The receptors shown here come from a boy aged 5-17 years in good health. The CDR3 runs from the conserved cysteine through the conserved F or W. Fields, in order: D gene, J gene, V gene, clone size, CDR3 DNA, CDR3 protein. A D gene is named only where the DNA matches it firmly. A clone size is listed for some rows: how often the clone was seen (once, few, many), or a class if it is expanded.

d_gene: .
j_gene: TRBJ1-6
v_gene: TRBV11-2
abundance: .
CDR3nt: TGTGCCAGCAGCCCCATGGCCCAGAGCTCCTATAATTCACCCCTCCACTTT
CDR3aa: CASSPMAQSSYNSPLHF

d_gene: .
j_gene: TRBJ1-1
v_gene: TRBV11-2
abundance: few
CDR3nt: TGTGCCAGCAGCTTGGGAATGGGCATTGAAGCTTTCTTT
CDR3aa: CASSLGMGIEAFF

d_gene: TRBD1
j_gene: TRBJ1-1
v_gene: TRBV14
abundance: few
CDR3nt: TGTGCCAGCAGCCAAGCGGGGACAGGGGTCCGTGAAACTTTCTTT
CDR3aa: CASSQAGTGVRETFF

d_gene: .
j_gene: TRBJ2-3
v_gene: TRBV7-3
abundance: few
CDR3nt: TGTGCCAGCAGCACAAGAGGGACCCCCTGGAGCACAGATACGCAGTATTTT
CDR3aa: CASSTRGTPWSTDTQYF

d_gene: TRBD1
j_gene: TRBJ1-1
v_gene: TRBV9
abundance: few
CDR3nt: TGTGCCAGCAGCTCGGGACAGCTAGACACTGAAGCTTTCTTT
CDR3aa: CASSSGQLDTEAFF

d_gene: .
j_gene: TRBJ1-2
v_gene: TRBV11-3
abundance: .
CDR3nt: TGTGCCAGCAGCGGGACTGCCGAAGTTTCAGGACATTACACCTTC
CDR3aa: CASSGTAEVSGHYTF

d_gene: TRBD2
j_gene: TRBJ2-2
v_gene: TRBV6-5
abundance: .
CDR3nt: TGTGCCAGCAGGATAGCGGGGGGCAACACCGGGGAGCTGTTTTTT
CDR3aa: CASRIAGGNTGELFF

d_gene: .
j_gene: TRBJ2-6
v_gene: TRBV14
abundance: .
CDR3nt: TGTGCCAGCAGCCAAAGGACCGAAAGTCTCTCTGGGGCCAACGTCCTGACTTTC
CDR3aa: CASSQRTESLSGANVLTF

d_gene: .
j_gene: TRBJ1-1
v_gene: TRBV7-3
abundance: .
CDR3nt: TGTGCCAGCAGCTTTACAGGGCCTAACACTGAAGCTTTCTTT
CDR3aa: CASSFTGPNTEAFF

d_gene: TRBD2
j_gene: TRBJ2-4
v_gene: TRBV4-1
abundance: .
CDR3nt: TGCGCCAGCAGCCAAGAAGGACTAGCCAACATTCAGTACTTC
CDR3aa: CASSQEGLANIQYF

d_gene: TRBD2
j_gene: TRBJ2-5
v_gene: TRBV15
abundance: many
CDR3nt: TGTGCCACCAGCAGAGCTAGCGGGGGGACCAGGCCACGAGAGACCCAGTACTTC
CDR3aa: CATSRASGGTRPRETQYF

d_gene: TRBD1
j_gene: TRBJ1-2
v_gene: TRBV12-3/TRBV12-4
abundance: .
CDR3nt: TGTGCCAGCAGTTTAAGGGACAGGACCTCCTGGCACACCTTC
CDR3aa: CASSLRDRTSWHTF

d_gene: TRBD2
j_gene: TRBJ2-1
v_gene: TRBV5-1
abundance: .
CDR3nt: TGCGCCAGCAACCAGCGGGGGGCGGTTGATGAGCAGTTCTTC
CDR3aa: CASNQRGAVDEQFF

d_gene: TRBD1
j_gene: TRBJ1-5
v_gene: TRBV7-9
abundance: few
CDR3nt: TGTGCCAGCAGCGTCGGGACAGGGTATCAGCCCCAGCATTTT
CDR3aa: CASSVGTGYQPQHF

d_gene: .
j_gene: TRBJ2-5
v_gene: TRBV5-5
abundance: few
CDR3nt: TGTGCCAGCAGTTGGGACGGTGGAAAGTCGGGGACCCAGTACTTC
CDR3aa: CASSWDGGKSGTQYF

d_gene: .
j_gene: TRBJ2-1
v_gene: TRBV20-1
abundance: few
CDR3nt: TGCAGTGCTAGACGTAATGGTCGGCTGTACAATGAGCAGTTCTTC
CDR3aa: CSARRNGRLYNEQFF

d_gene: .
j_gene: TRBJ1-4
v_gene: TRBV29-1
abundance: .
CDR3nt: TGCAGCGTCGTCGAAGGGGTGGATGAAAAACTGTTTTTT
CDR3aa: CSVVEGVDEKLFF

d_gene: .
j_gene: TRBJ2-5
v_gene: TRBV10-3
abundance: .
CDR3nt: TGTGCCATCAGTGAGCCTCAGGGGTTTCAAGAGACCCAGTACTTC
CDR3aa: CAISEPQGFQETQYF

d_gene: TRBD1
j_gene: TRBJ2-7
v_gene: TRBV20-1
abundance: many
CDR3nt: TGCAGTGCAGCCGGGCTGGGACAGGGTGCCGAGCAGTACTTC
CDR3aa: CSAAGLGQGAEQYF

d_gene: .
j_gene: TRBJ2-7
v_gene: TRBV28
abundance: few
CDR3nt: TGTGCCAGCAGTGAAGGGGGTCTATTCGCCTACGAGCAGTACTTC
CDR3aa: CASSEGGLFAYEQYF

d_gene: .
j_gene: TRBJ2-2
v_gene: TRBV5-1
abundance: .
CDR3nt: TGCGCCAGCAGCTTGAGTCAGGGAAGTGACACCGGGGAGCTGTTTTTT
CDR3aa: CASSLSQGSDTGELFF

d_gene: .
j_gene: TRBJ1-2
v_gene: TRBV28
abundance: .
CDR3nt: TGTGCCAGCAGTCCACCAACAGGTTTTGGCTACACCTTC
CDR3aa: CASSPPTGFGYTF

d_gene: TRBD2
j_gene: TRBJ2-1
v_gene: TRBV12-3/TRBV12-4
abundance: few
CDR3nt: TGTGCCAGCACCTACCTAGCGGGAGCCTACAATGAGCAGTTCTTC
CDR3aa: CASTYLAGAYNEQFF

d_gene: .
j_gene: TRBJ2-5
v_gene: TRBV30
abundance: .
CDR3nt: TGTGCCTGGGGTGCCCGGGGGCAAGAGACCCAGTACTTC
CDR3aa: CAWGARGQETQYF

d_gene: .
j_gene: TRBJ1-4
v_gene: TRBV11-2
abundance: .
CDR3nt: TGTGCCAGCAGCCTTTATGATGCTAATGAAAAACTGTTTTTT
CDR3aa: CASSLYDANEKLFF

d_gene: .
j_gene: TRBJ1-3
v_gene: TRBV6-2/TRBV6-3
abundance: .
CDR3nt: TGTGCCAGCGGAACGGGGGTCACGGACGGAAACACCATATATTTT
CDR3aa: CASGTGVTDGNTIYF

d_gene: TRBD2
j_gene: TRBJ2-3
v_gene: TRBV20-1
abundance: .
CDR3nt: TGCAGTGCTAGAGATAGCGGGGTAGTAGATACGCAGTATTTT
CDR3aa: CSARDSGVVDTQYF

d_gene: TRBD1
j_gene: TRBJ2-3
v_gene: TRBV18
abundance: few
CDR3nt: TGTGCCAGCTCACCACCAAGGACAGGCAGTGAAACGCAGTATTTT
CDR3aa: CASSPPRTGSETQYF

d_gene: .
j_gene: TRBJ1-2
v_gene: TRBV2
abundance: few
CDR3nt: TGTGCCAGCAGTGAAGGGATCTTTGGCTACACCTTC
CDR3aa: CASSEGIFGYTF

d_gene: .
j_gene: TRBJ2-5
v_gene: TRBV4-1
abundance: .
CDR3nt: TGCGCCAGCAGCCAATTGGGGGCCGGTGAGACCCAGTACTTC
CDR3aa: CASSQLGAGETQYF

d_gene: TRBD1
j_gene: TRBJ1-4
v_gene: TRBV5-1
abundance: few
CDR3nt: TGCGCCAGCAGCATCCGGGACAGGGCAGAAAAACTGTTTTTT
CDR3aa: CASSIRDRAEKLFF

d_gene: .
j_gene: TRBJ2-7
v_gene: TRBV29-1
abundance: many
CDR3nt: TGCAGCGTTCACATGGGGGACGAGCAGTACTTC
CDR3aa: CSVHMGDEQYF

d_gene: .
j_gene: TRBJ2-1
v_gene: TRBV20-1
abundance: .
CDR3nt: TGCAGTGCTCCGGAGGACGCGGGCTGGGATGAGCAGTTCTTC
CDR3aa: CSAPEDAGWDEQFF

d_gene: .
j_gene: TRBJ1-2
v_gene: TRBV12-3/TRBV12-4
abundance: few
CDR3nt: TGTGCCAGCAGCGCTGCCTGGGGGCAATATGGCTACACCTTC
CDR3aa: CASSAAWGQYGYTF

d_gene: TRBD1
j_gene: TRBJ1-4
v_gene: TRBV5-1
abundance: few
CDR3nt: TGCGCCAGCAGCGTGGACAGGGGAGAGGGTGAAAAACTGTTTTTT
CDR3aa: CASSVDRGEGEKLFF

d_gene: .
j_gene: TRBJ2-7
v_gene: TRBV29-1
abundance: .
CDR3nt: TGCAGCGTTACCACATCGGGGGACCTCGAGGGATACGAGCAGTACTTC
CDR3aa: CSVTTSGDLEGYEQYF

d_gene: .
j_gene: TRBJ2-2
v_gene: TRBV7-9
abundance: few
CDR3nt: TGTGCCAGCAGCATCCGGGACACGGCGGGATCCGGGGAGCTGTTTTTT
CDR3aa: CASSIRDTAGSGELFF

d_gene: .
j_gene: TRBJ2-4
v_gene: TRBV20-1
abundance: .
CDR3nt: TGCAGTGCTAGAGTAGGACAAAACATTCAGTACTTC
CDR3aa: CSARVGQNIQYF

d_gene: .
j_gene: TRBJ2-3
v_gene: TRBV5-4
abundance: .
CDR3nt: TGTGCCAGCAGCTTGATGTGGGGGCAAGATACGCAGTATTTT
CDR3aa: CASSLMWGQDTQYF

d_gene: .
j_gene: TRBJ1-2
v_gene: TRBV15
abundance: .
CDR3nt: TGTGCCACCAGCAGGACCCCTTTCCCTAACTATGGCTACACCTTC
CDR3aa: CATSRTPFPNYGYTF

d_gene: .
j_gene: TRBJ2-3
v_gene: TRBV12-3/TRBV12-4
abundance: few
CDR3nt: TGTGCCAGCAGCCCTCGCCATACGCAGTATTTT
CDR3aa: CASSPRHTQYF

d_gene: .
j_gene: TRBJ2-5
v_gene: TRBV6-6
abundance: .
CDR3nt: TGTGCCAGCAGCCCCACAATCCAAGAGACCCAGTACTTC
CDR3aa: CASSPTIQETQYF

d_gene: TRBD1
j_gene: TRBJ2-7
v_gene: TRBV9
abundance: .
CDR3nt: TGTGCCAGCAGCCTGCGCGACAGGGGGCGAGACGAGCAGTACTTC
CDR3aa: CASSLRDRGRDEQYF

d_gene: .
j_gene: TRBJ2-2
v_gene: TRBV10-3
abundance: .
CDR3nt: TGTGCCACTTCGGGGGCCGGGGAGCTGTTCTTT
CDR3aa: CATSGAGELFF

d_gene: .
j_gene: TRBJ2-5
v_gene: TRBV20-1
abundance: .
CDR3nt: TGCAGTGCCCCCCCGGCCGGGGTGATTGGAGGAGAGACCCAGTACTTC
CDR3aa: CSAPPAGVIGGETQYF

d_gene: TRBD1
j_gene: TRBJ1-2
v_gene: TRBV28
abundance: few
CDR3nt: TGTGCCAGCAGCCCCGGACAGGGGTTCGTTGGCTACACCTTC
CDR3aa: CASSPGQGFVGYTF

d_gene: TRBD1
j_gene: TRBJ1-2
v_gene: TRBV19
abundance: few
CDR3nt: TGTGCCAGCGAGAAAGGAGAGGGACAGGGGCATGGCTACACCTTC
CDR3aa: CASEKGEGQGHGYTF

d_gene: .
j_gene: TRBJ1-2
v_gene: TRBV21-1
abundance: .
CDR3nt: TGTGCCAGCAGCGCTGACGAGAAGCGCCTAATCGGCTACACCTTC
CDR3aa: CASSADEKRLIGYTF

d_gene: .
j_gene: TRBJ2-6
v_gene: TRBV29-1
abundance: .
CDR3nt: TGCAGCGTTGAATCTGGCGAGGCCAACGTCCTGACTTTC
CDR3aa: CSVESGEANVLTF

d_gene: TRBD1
j_gene: TRBJ2-7
v_gene: TRBV7-9
abundance: .
CDR3nt: TGTGCCAGCAGCCGCCCCCCAGGGGGCAGCGACGAGCAGTACTTC
CDR3aa: CASSRPPGGSDEQYF

d_gene: .
j_gene: TRBJ2-2
v_gene: TRBV4-2
abundance: many
CDR3nt: TGTGCCAGCAGCCTGGGGGACTCGGGCACCGGGGAGCTGTTTTTT
CDR3aa: CASSLGDSGTGELFF

d_gene: .
j_gene: TRBJ2-5
v_gene: TRBV12-3/TRBV12-4
abundance: few
CDR3nt: TGTGCCAGCGGCCCGTCAGACTCCCAAGAGACCCAGTACTTC
CDR3aa: CASGPSDSQETQYF

d_gene: .
j_gene: TRBJ1-6
v_gene: TRBV5-1
abundance: .
CDR3nt: TGCGCCAGCAGCTGGACGGCCCCGAATAGGTTTGACTATAATTCACCCCTCCACTTT
CDR3aa: CASSWTAPNRFDYNSPLHF

d_gene: .
j_gene: TRBJ2-7
v_gene: TRBV6-5
abundance: .
CDR3nt: TGTGCCAGCAGTCGACGGGCAGGGAGCACCTACGAGCAGTACTTC
CDR3aa: CASSRRAGSTYEQYF

d_gene: .
j_gene: TRBJ2-7
v_gene: TRBV2
abundance: .
CDR3nt: TGTGCCAGCAGTCTTACAAGCGAGCAGTACTTC
CDR3aa: CASSLTSEQYF